The next 12 T cell receptor beta chains were all read from a single sample in a study of T cell responses to AZD1222 COVID-19 vaccine. Clones were sequenced by immunoSEQ multiplex PCR, and TCRdb holds only the in-frame ones, with some missing. The sample gives 150,000 to 200,000 clones, around nine tenths of which show up once; approximately 0.49% is in the top ten. This material consisted of peripheral blood, taken on day 0 of AZD1222 vaccination. These TCRs come from an adult in good health.

This chain uses TRBV4-1 with TRBJ2-7; possibly TRBD2 for D (5 bases). V shed 8 bases and J shed 2 bases, with 16 bases lying between them. The CDR3 is made up of 14 amino acids. The germline V gene has CDR1 MGHRA and CDR2 YSYEKL. CDR3 sequence: CASRLQEEAYEQYF. The CDR3 bases are TGCGCCAGCCGTCTTCAGGAGGAAGCCTACGAGCAGTACTTC.

For the CDR3, the DNA is TGCAGCGTTGGGCAGCCCTACGAGCAGTACTTC. Translation gives CSVGQPYEQYF. The V gene is TRBV29-1, the J gene TRBJ2-7, with D uncertain. Germline loops: CDR1 SQVTM, CDR2 ANQGSEA. This CDR3 has 11 residues. Trimming shortened V by 4 bases and J by 2 bases, and 6 bases separated the two germline ends.

J is TRBJ1-2 and V is TRBV28; the D is unclear. Germline lookup yields CDR1 MDHEN and CDR2 SYDVKM. Trimming took off 7 bases at V and 1 base at J, with 16 bases between the two ends. This CDR3 region has 15 residues. CDR3 coding DNA: TGTGCCAGCACCGGTCAATCGCGTTTTAACTATGGCTACACCTTC. This codes for CASTGQSRFNYGYTF.

This clone was counted only a few times. The chain uses TRBV7-2 and TRBJ1-4, with D uncertain. The V gene's germline CDR1 is SGHTA and CDR2 FQGNSA. The V and J ends lost 3 bases and 2 bases respectively, with 10 bases between them. This CDR3 is built from 15 residues. The CDR3 region is CASSFKIGTNEKLFF. CDR3 sequence (DNA): TGTGCCAGCAGCTTCAAGATCGGTACTAATGAAAAACTGTTTTTT.

J is TRBJ2-7 and V is TRBV6-5; maybe TRBD1 (6 bases). CDR3 length: 14 residues. Trimming removed 0 bases from V and 7 bases from J, with 13 bases in between. CDR1 is MNHEY, CDR2 SVGAGI, per germline. Here the CDR3 DNA reads TGTGCCAGCAGTTACTCCCCAGGGGTAGGAGAGCAGTACTTC. Protein sequence: CASSYSPGVGEQYF.

In this sample, this clone turned up a few times. This rearrangement joins TRBV27 to TRBJ2-7; D is unclear. The V end lost 4 bases, the J end lost 3 bases, and 4 bases lay between the germline ends. Germline CDR1 is MNHEY and CDR2 is SMNVEV (reference sequence). The CDR3 spans 11 residues. The CDR3: CASSSNYEQYF. CDR3 nucleotide sequence: TGTGCCAGCAGTTCAAACTACGAGCAGTACTTC.

The CDR3, as DNA: TGTGCCAGCAGGCTACAGGGGCCCGGGCATACGCAGTATTTT. Translating gives CASRLQGPGHTQYF. The chain combines TRBV14 with TRBJ2-3; TRBD1 agrees at 7 bases. The CDR3 runs 14 residues. J gave up 7 bases and V 6 bases, and 10 bases lay outside the gene matches. Germline V lookup: CDR1 SGHDN, CDR2 FVKESK.

The chain employs TRBV7-2 and TRBJ1-2; D gene ambiguous. The CDR3 extends over 14 amino acids. The germline CDR1 and CDR2 sequences are SGHTA and FQGNSA. Trimming removed 1 base from V and 3 bases from J, with 9 bases in between. CDR3 nucleotides: TGTGCCAGCAGCTTAGGGGCGGATCACTATGGCTACACCTTC. Its protein is CASSLGADHYGYTF.

In its sample, this clone was seen once. The same CDR3 can be traced to other DNA sequences in this sample. This sequence joins TRBV27 and TRBJ1-2; D is ambiguous. The CDR3 totals 14 residues. The ends were cut back, 5 bases at V and 0 bases at J, with 10 bases in the middle. CDR1 and CDR2 from the germline V gene are MNHEY and SMNVEV (reference sequence). The CDR3 sequence is CASSATGTNYGYTF. The DNA for the CDR3 is TGTGCCAGCAGTGCGACGGGGACTAACTATGGCTACACCTTC.

Regarding this clone: Other DNA sequences in the same sample also yield this CDR3. This chain connects TRBV28 to TRBJ1-5; 8 bases align to TRBD1. CDR3 length equals 14 residues. Per germline, CDR1 MDHEN and CDR2 SYDVKM. After removal of 3 bases from V and 4 bases from J, the junction contained 2 bases not matched to a gene. For the CDR3, the DNA is TGTGCCAGCAGTTTCGGGACAGGTAATCAGCCCCAGCATTTT. Translation gives CASSFGTGNQPQHF.

The chain employs TRBV28 and TRBJ1-4, with D possibly TRBD1 on 5 matching bases. This CDR3 is 15 amino acids long. Per the germline V gene, CDR1 is MDHEN and CDR2 is SYDVKM. V was shortened by 3 bases and J by 8 bases, with 16 bases between the two germline ends. The CDR3 DNA is TGTGCCAGCAGTTTGCTCCCAGGGCTGGGAGAAAAACTGTTTTTT. This translates into CASSLLPGLGEKLFF.

CDR3 nucleotide sequence: TGTGCCAGCAGCTTAGCCCGGACAGGGGGCGCATCCCCGTACTTC. It translates to CASSLARTGGASPYF. The chain employs TRBV5-6 and TRBJ2-7; TRBD1 matches at 11 bases. J lost 12 bases, V lost 2 bases, and 13 bases had no gene match. The CDR3 runs 15 residues. Germline-derived CDR1 and CDR2 are SGHDT and YYEEEE.